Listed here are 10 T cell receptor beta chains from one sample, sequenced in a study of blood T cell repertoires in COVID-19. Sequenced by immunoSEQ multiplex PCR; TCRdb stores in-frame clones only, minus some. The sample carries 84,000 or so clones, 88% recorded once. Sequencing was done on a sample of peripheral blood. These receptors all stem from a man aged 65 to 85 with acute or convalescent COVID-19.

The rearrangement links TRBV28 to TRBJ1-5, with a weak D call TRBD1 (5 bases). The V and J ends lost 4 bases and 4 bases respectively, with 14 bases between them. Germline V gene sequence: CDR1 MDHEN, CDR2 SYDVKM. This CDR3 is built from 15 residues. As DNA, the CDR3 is TGTGCCAGCAGTTGGTCATCAGGGTCGAATCAGCCCCAGCATTTT. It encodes CASSWSSGSNQPQHF.

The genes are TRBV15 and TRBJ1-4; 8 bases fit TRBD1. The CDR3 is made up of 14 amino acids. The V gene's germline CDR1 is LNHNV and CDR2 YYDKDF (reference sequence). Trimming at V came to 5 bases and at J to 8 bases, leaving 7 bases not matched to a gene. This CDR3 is CATSATGVNEKLFF. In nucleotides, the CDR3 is TGTGCCACCAGCGCGACAGGGGTTAACGAAAAACTGTTTTTT.

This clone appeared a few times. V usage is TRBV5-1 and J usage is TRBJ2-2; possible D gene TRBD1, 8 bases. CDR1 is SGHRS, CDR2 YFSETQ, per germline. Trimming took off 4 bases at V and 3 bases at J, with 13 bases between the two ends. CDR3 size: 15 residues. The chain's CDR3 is CASSTGGADTGELFF. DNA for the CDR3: TGCGCCAGCAGCACAGGGGGGGCTGACACCGGGGAGCTGTTTTTT.

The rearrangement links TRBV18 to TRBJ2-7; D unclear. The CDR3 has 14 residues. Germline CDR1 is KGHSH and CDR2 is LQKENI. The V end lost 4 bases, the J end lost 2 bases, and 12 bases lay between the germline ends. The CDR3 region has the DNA TGTGCCAGCTCACTCCCTGGCCCTGCCTACGAGCAGTACTTC. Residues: CASSLPGPAYEQYF.

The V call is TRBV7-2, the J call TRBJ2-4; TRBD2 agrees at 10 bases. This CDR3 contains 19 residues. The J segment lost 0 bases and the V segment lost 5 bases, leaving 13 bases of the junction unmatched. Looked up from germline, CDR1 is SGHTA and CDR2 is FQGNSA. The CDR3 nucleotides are TGTGCCAGCAGCCCCGGTTGGCTAGCGGGAGCGAAAGCCAAAAACATTCAGTACTTC. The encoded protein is CASSPGWLAGAKAKNIQYF.

CDR3 protein: CASSIPGTPNTEAFF. CDR3 bases: TGTGCCAGCAGCATACCCGGGACACCGAACACTGAAGCTTTCTTT. The V and J genes are TRBV5-8 and TRBJ1-1; tentatively, D is TRBD1 (6 bases). In germline, CDR1 is SGHTS, CDR2 YDEGEE. The CDR3 runs 15 residues. V shed 4 bases and J shed 1 base, with 14 bases lying between them.

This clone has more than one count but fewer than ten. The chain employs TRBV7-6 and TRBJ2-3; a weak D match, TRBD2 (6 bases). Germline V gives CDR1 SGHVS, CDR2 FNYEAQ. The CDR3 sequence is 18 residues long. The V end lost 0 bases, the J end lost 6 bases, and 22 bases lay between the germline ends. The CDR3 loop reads CASSLAIRAGSNSDTQYF. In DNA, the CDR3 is TGTGCCAGCAGCTTAGCGATTAGGGCGGGGAGTAATTCCGATACGCAGTATTTT.

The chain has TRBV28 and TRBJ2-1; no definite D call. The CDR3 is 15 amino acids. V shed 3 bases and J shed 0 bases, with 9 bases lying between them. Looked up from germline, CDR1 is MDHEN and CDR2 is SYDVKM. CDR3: CASSFRQTSYNEQFF. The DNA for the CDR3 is TGTGCCAGCAGTTTCAGGCAAACCTCCTACAATGAGCAGTTCTTC.

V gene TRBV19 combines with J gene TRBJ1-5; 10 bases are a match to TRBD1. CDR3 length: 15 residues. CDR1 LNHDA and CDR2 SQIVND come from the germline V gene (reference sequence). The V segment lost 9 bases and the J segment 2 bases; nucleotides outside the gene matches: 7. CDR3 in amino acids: CASSGTGDGNQPQHF. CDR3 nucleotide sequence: TGTGCCAGCTCCGGGACAGGGGACGGCAATCAGCCCCAGCATTTT.

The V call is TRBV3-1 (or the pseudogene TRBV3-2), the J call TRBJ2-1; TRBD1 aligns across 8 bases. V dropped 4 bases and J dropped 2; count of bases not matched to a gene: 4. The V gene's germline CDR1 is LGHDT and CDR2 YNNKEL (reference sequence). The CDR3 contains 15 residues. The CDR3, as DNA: TGTGCCAGCAGCCTGTGGGACAGGACCTACAATGAGCAGTTCTTC. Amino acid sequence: CASSLWDRTYNEQFF.